Below, 6 T cell receptor beta chains from the same sample are listed, as sequenced in a study of T cell responses to AZD1222 COVID-19 vaccine. The method was immunoSEQ multiplex PCR; TCRdb's version includes in-frame clones alone and lacks a portion of them. In the table there are 95,000 to 100,000 clones, about nine tenths of which are singletons. The source was peripheral blood, collected 28 days after the second AZD1222 dose. Receptor source: an adult who received the AZD1222 COVID-19 vaccine.

This clone was seen once. V and J are TRBV5-1 and TRBJ1-6, with 9 positions matching TRBD1. V lost 4 bases to trimming and J lost 0 bases; unmatched junction nucleotides: 8. Germline V gene lookup returns CDR1 SGHRS and CDR2 YFSETQ. The CDR3 runs 18 residues. CDR3 nucleotide sequence: TGCGCCAGCAGCCGGGGACAGGGTACGAGCTCCTATAATTCACCCCTCCACTTT. Translating gives CASSRGQGTSSYNSPLHF.

The CDR3 region is CASSHPGQGASVGYTF. The CDR3 DNA sequence: TGTGCCAGCAGCCACCCGGGACAGGGAGCTTCGGTTGGCTACACCTTC. The genes are TRBV3-1 (or the pseudogene TRBV3-2) and TRBJ1-2, with 9 nucleotides matching TRBD1. Trimming cost V 3 bases and J 7 bases; bases outside gene matches: 12. Germline lookup yields CDR1 LGHDT and CDR2 YNNKEL (reference sequence). The CDR3 loop spans 16 amino acids.

The chain couples TRBV28 to TRBJ2-5; possibly TRBD1 or TRBD2 for D (5 bases each). V was shortened by 1 base and J by 5 bases, with 17 bases between the two germline ends. Germline CDR1 and CDR2: MDHEN and SYDVKM. The CDR3 contains 16 residues. The CDR3 coding sequence is TGTGCCAGCAGTTTATCCCCGGGTGGGACGGGGGAGACCCAGTACTTC. Translated, it gives CASSLSPGGTGETQYF.

The chain combines TRBV9 with TRBJ1-3; the D is unclear. There are 16 residues in the CDR3. Germline V lookup: CDR1 SGDLS, CDR2 YYNGEE. Trimming took off 3 bases at V and 1 base at J, with 14 bases between the two ends. CDR3 loop: CASSEPAGSSGNTIYF. CDR3 DNA: TGTGCCAGCAGCGAACCTGCTGGGAGTTCTGGAAACACCATATATTTT. Using reference TRBV9 and TRBJ1-3 for the parts outside the CDR3, the full variable domain is DSGVTQTPKHLITATGQRVTLRCSPRSGDLSVYWYQQSLDQGLQFLIQYYNGEERAKGNILERFSAQQFPDLHSELNLSSLELGDSALYFCASSEPAGSSGNTIYFGEGSWLTVV.

The V and J genes are TRBV21-1 and TRBJ1-5; the D call TRBD1 from the table was never checked on the DNA. TRBV21-1 is described as a pseudogene. The CDR3 is 20 residues long. The CDR3: CASSKTRTGGEEVGNQPQHF. DNA for the CDR3: TGTGCCAGCAGCAAAACCCGGACAGGGGGAGAGGAAGTTGGCAATCAGCCCCAGCATTTT.

The chain employs TRBV14 and TRBJ2-7, with a weak D call TRBD1 (6 bases). The length of the CDR3 is 13 residues. Trimming stripped 2 bases from V and 7 bases from J, with 12 bases between. Germline CDR1 SGHDN, CDR2 FVKESK. The CDR3 reads CASSQLHRVEQYF. For the CDR3, the DNA is TGTGCCAGCAGCCAACTTCACAGGGTTGAGCAGTACTTC.